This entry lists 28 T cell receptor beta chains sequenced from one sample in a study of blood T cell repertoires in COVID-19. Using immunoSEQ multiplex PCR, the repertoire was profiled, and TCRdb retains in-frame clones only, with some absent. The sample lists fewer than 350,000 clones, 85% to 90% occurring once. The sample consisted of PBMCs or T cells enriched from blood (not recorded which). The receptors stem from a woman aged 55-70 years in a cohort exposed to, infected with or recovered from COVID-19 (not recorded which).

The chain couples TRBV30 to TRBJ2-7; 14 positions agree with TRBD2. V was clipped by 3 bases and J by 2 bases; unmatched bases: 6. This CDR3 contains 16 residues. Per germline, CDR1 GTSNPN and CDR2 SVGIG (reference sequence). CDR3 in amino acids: CAWRKGTSGRAYEQYF. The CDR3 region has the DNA TGTGCCTGGAGGAAAGGGACTAGCGGGAGAGCCTACGAGCAGTACTTC.

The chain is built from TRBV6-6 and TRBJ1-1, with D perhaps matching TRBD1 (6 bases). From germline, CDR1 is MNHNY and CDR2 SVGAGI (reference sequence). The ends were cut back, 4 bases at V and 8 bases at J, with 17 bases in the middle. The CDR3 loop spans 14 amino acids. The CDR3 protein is CASSSPHRTVEAFF. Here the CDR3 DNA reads TGTGCCAGCAGTTCCCCCCACAGGACAGTAGAAGCTTTCTTT.

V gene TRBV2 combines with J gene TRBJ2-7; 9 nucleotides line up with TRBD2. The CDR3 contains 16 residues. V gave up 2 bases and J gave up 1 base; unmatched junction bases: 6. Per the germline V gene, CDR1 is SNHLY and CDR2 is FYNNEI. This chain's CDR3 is CASSENGAGGSYEQYF. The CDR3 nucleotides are TGTGCCAGCAGTGAAAACGGGGCGGGAGGGTCCTACGAGCAGTACTTC.

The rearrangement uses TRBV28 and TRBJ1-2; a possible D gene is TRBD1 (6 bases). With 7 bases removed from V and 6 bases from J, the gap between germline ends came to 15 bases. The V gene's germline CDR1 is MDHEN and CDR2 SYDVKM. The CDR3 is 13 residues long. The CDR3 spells CASIFGAGDGYTF. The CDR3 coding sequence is TGTGCCAGCATCTTCGGGGCAGGGGATGGCTACACCTTC.

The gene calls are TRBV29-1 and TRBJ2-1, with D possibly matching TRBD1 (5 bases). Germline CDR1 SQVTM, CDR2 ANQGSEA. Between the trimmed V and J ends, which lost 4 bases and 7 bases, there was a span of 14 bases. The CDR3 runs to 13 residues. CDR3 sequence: CSVVGLSPNEQFF. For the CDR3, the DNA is TGCAGCGTTGTGGGGCTCTCACCAAATGAGCAGTTCTTC.

The CDR3 spells CASSERQGPSYNEQFF. In DNA, the CDR3 is TGTGCCAGCAGTGAAAGGCAGGGGCCCTCCTACAATGAGCAGTTCTTC. This chain uses TRBV25-1 with TRBJ2-1, with D tentatively TRBD1 (6 bases). Germline CDR1 and CDR2: MGHDK and SYGVNS. Trimming took off 2 bases at V and 0 bases at J, with 11 bases between the two ends. The CDR3 has 16 amino acids.

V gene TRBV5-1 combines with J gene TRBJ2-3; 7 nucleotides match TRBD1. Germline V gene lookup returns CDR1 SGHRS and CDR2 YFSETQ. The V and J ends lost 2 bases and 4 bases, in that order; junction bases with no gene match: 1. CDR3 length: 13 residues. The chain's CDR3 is CASSFRGPDTQYF. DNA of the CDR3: TGCGCCAGCAGCTTTAGGGGGCCAGATACGCAGTATTTT.

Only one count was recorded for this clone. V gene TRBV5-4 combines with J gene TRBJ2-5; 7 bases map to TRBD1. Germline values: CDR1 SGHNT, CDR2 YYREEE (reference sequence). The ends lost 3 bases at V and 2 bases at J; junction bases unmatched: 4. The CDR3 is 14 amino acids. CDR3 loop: CASSSRTGQETQYF. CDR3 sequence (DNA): TGTGCCAGCAGCTCCAGGACAGGACAAGAGACCCAGTACTTC.

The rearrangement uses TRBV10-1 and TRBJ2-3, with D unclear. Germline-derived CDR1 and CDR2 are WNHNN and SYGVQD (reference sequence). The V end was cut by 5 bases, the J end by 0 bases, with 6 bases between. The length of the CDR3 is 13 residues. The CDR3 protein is CASSRDSTDTQYF. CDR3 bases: TGCGCCAGCAGTAGAGATAGCACAGATACGCAGTATTTT.

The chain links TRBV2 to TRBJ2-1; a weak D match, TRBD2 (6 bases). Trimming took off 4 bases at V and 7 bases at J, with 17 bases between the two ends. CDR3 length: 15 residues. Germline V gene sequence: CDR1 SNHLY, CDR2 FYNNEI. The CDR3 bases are TGTGCCAGCAGTGTCTGGCGGGACTTATGGAATGAGCAGTTCTTC. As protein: CASSVWRDLWNEQFF.

CDR3 coding DNA: TGTGCCAGTATTTCTACCGGCCTTAGCGCAAACACCATATATTTT. This encodes CASISTGLSANTIYF. The chain joins TRBV19 to TRBJ1-3, with D uncertain. Germline assignment: CDR1 LNHDA and CDR2 SQIVND (reference sequence). V lost 7 bases, J lost 6 bases, and 19 bases lay in between. The CDR3 totals 15 residues.

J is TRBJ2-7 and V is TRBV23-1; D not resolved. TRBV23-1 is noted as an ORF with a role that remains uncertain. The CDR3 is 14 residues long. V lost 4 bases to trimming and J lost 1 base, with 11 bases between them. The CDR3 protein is CASSRRVSSYEQYF. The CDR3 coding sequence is TGCGCCAGCAGTCGAAGAGTGAGTTCCTACGAGCAGTACTTC.

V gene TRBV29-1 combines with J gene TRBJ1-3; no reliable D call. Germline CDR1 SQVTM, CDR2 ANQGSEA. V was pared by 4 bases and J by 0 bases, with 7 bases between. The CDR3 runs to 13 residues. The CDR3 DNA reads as TGCAGCGTTGTACCAGACTCTGGAAACACCATATATTTT. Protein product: CSVVPDSGNTIYF.

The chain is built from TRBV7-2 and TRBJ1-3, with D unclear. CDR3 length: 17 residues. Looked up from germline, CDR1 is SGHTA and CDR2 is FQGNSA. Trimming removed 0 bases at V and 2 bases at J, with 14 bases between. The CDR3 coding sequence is TGTGCCAGCAGCTTAGCGCTCCCCGGAGGCGCTGGAAACACCATATATTTT. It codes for CASSLALPGGAGNTIYF.

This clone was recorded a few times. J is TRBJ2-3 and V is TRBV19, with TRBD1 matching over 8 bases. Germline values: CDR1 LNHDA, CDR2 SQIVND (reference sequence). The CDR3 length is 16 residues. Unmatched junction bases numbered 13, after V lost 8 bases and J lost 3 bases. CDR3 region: CASDLGQGPATDTQYF. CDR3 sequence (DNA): TGTGCCAGTGACCTAGGACAGGGACCAGCAACAGATACGCAGTATTTT.

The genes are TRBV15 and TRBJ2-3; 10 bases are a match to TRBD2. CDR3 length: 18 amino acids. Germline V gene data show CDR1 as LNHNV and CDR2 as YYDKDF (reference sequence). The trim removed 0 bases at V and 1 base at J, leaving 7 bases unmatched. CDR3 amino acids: CATSRDSSGTSGTDTQYF. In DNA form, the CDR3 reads TGTGCCACCAGCAGAGACTCCTCCGGGACTAGCGGCACAGATACGCAGTATTTT.

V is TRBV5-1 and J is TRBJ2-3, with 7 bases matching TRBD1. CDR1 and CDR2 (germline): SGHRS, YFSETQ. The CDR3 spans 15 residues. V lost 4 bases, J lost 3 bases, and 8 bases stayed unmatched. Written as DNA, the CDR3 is TGCGCCAGCAGCCTACAGGGGAGTGGTACAGATACGCAGTATTTT. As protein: CASSLQGSGTDTQYF.

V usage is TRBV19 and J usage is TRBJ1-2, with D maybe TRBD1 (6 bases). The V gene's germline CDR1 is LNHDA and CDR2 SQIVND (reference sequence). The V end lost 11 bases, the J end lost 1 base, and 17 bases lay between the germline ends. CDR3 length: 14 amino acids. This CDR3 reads CAAKGGTNNYGYTF. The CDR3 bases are TGTGCCGCTAAGGGGGGGACCAATAACTATGGCTACACCTTC.

The CDR3 loop is CASRRGLAGEQYF. The CDR3, as DNA: TGTGCCAGCAGGCGGGGACTAGCTGGCGAGCAGTACTTC. This chain connects TRBV6-5 to TRBJ2-7, with 9 positions matching TRBD2. The ends lost 6 bases at V and 6 bases at J; junction bases unmatched: 6. The V gene's germline CDR1 is MNHEY and CDR2 SVGAGI. CDR3 length: 13 amino acids.

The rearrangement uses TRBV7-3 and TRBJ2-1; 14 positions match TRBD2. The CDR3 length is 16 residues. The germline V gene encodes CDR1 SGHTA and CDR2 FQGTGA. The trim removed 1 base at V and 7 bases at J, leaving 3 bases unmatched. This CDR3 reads CASSLSWTSGRNEQFF. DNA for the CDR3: TGTGCCAGCAGCTTAAGTTGGACTAGCGGGAGGAATGAGCAGTTCTTC.

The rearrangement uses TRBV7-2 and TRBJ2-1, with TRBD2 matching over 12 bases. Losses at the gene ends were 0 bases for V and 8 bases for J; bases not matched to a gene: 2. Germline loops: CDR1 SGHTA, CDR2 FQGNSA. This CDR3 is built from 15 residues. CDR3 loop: CASSLALAGGYEQFF. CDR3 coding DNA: TGTGCCAGCAGCTTAGCACTAGCGGGAGGCTATGAGCAGTTCTTC.

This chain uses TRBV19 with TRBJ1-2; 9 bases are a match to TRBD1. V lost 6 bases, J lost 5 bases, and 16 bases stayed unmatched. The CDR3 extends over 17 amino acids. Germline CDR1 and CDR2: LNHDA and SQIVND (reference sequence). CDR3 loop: CASSPTGQGASRYGYTF. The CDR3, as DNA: TGTGCCAGTAGCCCAACGGGACAGGGAGCCTCTAGGTATGGCTACACCTTC.

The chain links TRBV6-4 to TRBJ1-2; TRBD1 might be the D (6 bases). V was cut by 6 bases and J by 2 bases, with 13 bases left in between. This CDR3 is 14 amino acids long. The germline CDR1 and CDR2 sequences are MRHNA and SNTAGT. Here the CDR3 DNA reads TGTGCCAGCAGAACCAGGGGTCTAAACTATGGCTACACCTTC. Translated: CASRTRGLNYGYTF.

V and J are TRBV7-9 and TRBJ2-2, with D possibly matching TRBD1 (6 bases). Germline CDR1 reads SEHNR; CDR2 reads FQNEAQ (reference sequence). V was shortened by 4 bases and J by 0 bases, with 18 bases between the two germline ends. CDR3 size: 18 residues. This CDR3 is CASSSRPIGGANTGELFF. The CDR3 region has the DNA TGTGCCAGCAGCTCCCGCCCAATAGGGGGAGCGAACACCGGGGAGCTGTTTTTT. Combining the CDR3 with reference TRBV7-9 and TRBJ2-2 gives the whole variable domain DTGVSQNPRHKITKRGQNVTFRCDPISEHNRLYWYRQTLGQGPEFLTYFQNEAQLEKSRLLSDRFSAERPKGSFSTLEIQRTEQGDSAMYLCASSSRPIGGANTGELFFGEGSRLTVL.

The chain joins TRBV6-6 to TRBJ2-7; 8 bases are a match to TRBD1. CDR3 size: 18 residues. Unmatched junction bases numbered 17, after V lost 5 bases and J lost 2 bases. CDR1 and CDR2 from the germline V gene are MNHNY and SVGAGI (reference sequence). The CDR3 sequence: CASSLTHLGQGRTYEQYF. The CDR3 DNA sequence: TGTGCCAGCAGTCTTACACACCTCGGACAGGGTCGGACCTACGAGCAGTACTTC.

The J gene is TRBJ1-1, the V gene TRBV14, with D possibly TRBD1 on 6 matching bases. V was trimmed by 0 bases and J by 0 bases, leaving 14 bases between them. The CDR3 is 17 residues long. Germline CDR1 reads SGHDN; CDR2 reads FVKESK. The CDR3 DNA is TGTGCCAGCAGCCAAGAAATAAGTGGGACACTGAACACTGAAGCTTTCTTT. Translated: CASSQEISGTLNTEAFF.

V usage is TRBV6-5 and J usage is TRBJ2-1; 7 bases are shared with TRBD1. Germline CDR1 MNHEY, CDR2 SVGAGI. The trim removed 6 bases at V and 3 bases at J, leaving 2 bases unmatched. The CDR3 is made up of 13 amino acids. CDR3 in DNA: TGTGCCAGCAGAGGGACAGTCTACAATGAGCAGTTCTTC. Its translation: CASRGTVYNEQFF.

The CDR3 region has the DNA TGTGCCAGCAGCCCCTGGACTAGTGGAGAGACCCAGTACTTC. Encoded protein: CASSPWTSGETQYF. The chain carries TRBV7-9 and TRBJ2-5; 7 nucleotides line up with TRBD2. V shed 5 bases, J shed 4 bases, and the junction held 7 bases outside the gene matches. The CDR3 has 14 amino acids. The V gene's germline CDR1 is SEHNR and CDR2 FQNEAQ (reference sequence). Variable domain in full (rest from reference TRBV7-9 and TRBJ2-5): DTGVSQNPRHKITKRGQNVTFRCDPISEHNRLYWYRQTLGQGPEFLTYFQNEAQLEKSRLLSDRFSAERPKGSFSTLEIQRTEQGDSAMYLCASSPWTSGETQYFGPGTRLLVL.